Following are 5 T cell receptor beta chains from one sample sequenced in a study of cytomegalovirus exposure and HLA in healthy donors. Primers for the PCR totalled 60 Vbeta and 13 Jbeta. Clones were read by immunoSEQ multiplex PCR, and TCRdb kept only the in-frame ones, dropping some. The table lists some 170,000 clones, almost 80% of them singletons. Sequencing input: PBMCs. All receptors come from a man younger than 35 in good health and CMV-seropositive.

This clone was seen a single time. J is TRBJ2-6 and V is TRBV7-2, with a tentative D call TRBD2 (5 bases). The V end lost 6 bases, the J end lost 2 bases, and 14 bases lay between the germline ends. Germline CDR1 and CDR2: SGHTA and FQGNSA. There are 16 residues in the CDR3. The CDR3 sequence is CASSSHEGTGANVLTF. CDR3 in DNA: TGTGCCAGCAGTTCCCACGAGGGAACTGGGGCCAACGTCCTGACTTTC.

This chain connects TRBV27 to TRBJ2-1; D remains unclear. V dropped 3 bases and J dropped 0 bases, with 6 bases sitting between them. Germline V gives CDR1 MNHEY, CDR2 SMNVEV (reference sequence). The CDR3 consists of 14 residues. The CDR3 reads CASSLRSSYNEQFF. In DNA form, the CDR3 reads TGTGCCAGCAGTTTGAGGAGCTCCTACAATGAGCAGTTCTTC.

This clone showed up just a few times. This chain uses TRBV2 with TRBJ1-4; possible D gene TRBD1, 5 bases. From germline, CDR1 is SNHLY and CDR2 FYNNEI. V was pared by 4 bases and J by 5 bases, with 26 bases between. The length of the CDR3 is 19 residues. The CDR3 region is CASSGQSNDPTDRNEKLFF. In nucleotides, the CDR3 is TGTGCCAGCAGTGGACAGTCGAACGATCCTACCGATCGAAATGAAAAACTGTTTTTT.

The chain carries TRBV7-2 and TRBJ1-5, with a weak D call TRBD1 (6 bases). V was trimmed by 1 base and J by 7 bases, leaving 11 bases between them. Looked up from germline, CDR1 is SGHTA and CDR2 is FQGNSA. CDR3 length equals 14 residues. Here the CDR3 reads CASSLDRGQQPQHF. The CDR3 DNA reads as TGTGCCAGCAGCTTAGACAGAGGACAGCAGCCCCAGCATTTT.

This chain joins TRBV11-2 and TRBJ2-1; D may be TRBD1 (6 bases). The V gene lost 1 base and the J gene lost 5 bases, with 9 bases spanning the gap. This CDR3 has 14 amino acids. Germline loops: CDR1 SGHAT, CDR2 FQNNGV. The CDR3, as DNA: TGTGCCAGCAGCTTAGTGGCAGGGGACAATGAGCAGTTCTTC. This gives the protein CASSLVAGDNEQFF.